This T cell receptor (beta chain) comes out of a study of shared clonotypes between healthy human individuals. Positively selected for CCR7, the CD45RO-negative cells used as naive CD8 cells excluded terminally differentiated effector memory CD45RA+ cells. Genomic DNA per cell subset filled all wells of several immunoSEQ plates. Produced via immunoSEQ multiplex PCR; TCRdb's table is partial and in-frame only. This table has 2 million to 2.5 million clones, 85% to 95% appearing once. With regard to this clone: This specimen includes other DNA sequences encoding the same CDR3.

The CDR3 extends over 13 amino acids. Germline values: CDR1 SNHLY, CDR2 FYNNEI. Deletions cut 3 bases from V and 1 base from J, with 4 bases between. The rearrangement links TRBV2 to TRBJ1-5, with D uncertain. The origin of this receptor is a man younger than 35 in good health. Some clones in this sample may be carry-over from other donors' samples. The sequenced sample consisted of naive CD8+ T cells from PBMCs. CDR3 residues: CASSDSSNQPQHF. The CDR3 DNA reads as TGTGCCAGCAGTGATAGCAGCAATCAGCCCCAGCATTTT.